Described below is a single T cell receptor beta chain sequence and its context. Original data processing: For nucleated cells, counts were estimated from reference gene primer amplification. Clones were sequenced by immunoSEQ multiplex PCR, and TCRdb holds only the in-frame ones, with some missing. V and J calls plus clone size are reproduced from that table; the DNA served to infer D and trimming. Among under 450,000 clones, around 83% were seen once, and the ten largest hold 5% to 5.5%. Researchers sorted participants into cohorts using their self-reported clinical history. Two negative PCRs, clearance, or symptom resolution were required of recovered Cohort 3 donors. This sample was included in a study of blood T cell repertoires in COVID-19. At the level of the study: COVID-19 samples from acute and convalescent phases originated in the United States, Italy and Spain.

This CDR3 spans 13 amino acids. Germline values: CDR1 SGHAT, CDR2 FQNNGV. V lost 2 bases and J 5 bases, leaving 7 bases between the germline ends. Source material: PBMCs or T cells enriched from blood (not recorded which). The rearrangement links TRBV11-2 to TRBJ2-1; D remains ambiguous. This receptor was obtained from a woman aged 45-59 years who had recovered from COVID-19. CDR3 sequence reads: CASSLILDNEQFF. In DNA, the CDR3 is TGTGCCAGCAGCTTAATCTTAGACAATGAGCAGTTCTTC. Full variable domain (remainder filled in from reference TRBV11-2 and TRBJ2-1): EAGVAQSPRYKIIEKRQSVAFWCNPISGHATLYWYQQILGQGPKLLIQFQNNGVVDDSQLPKDRFSAERLKGVDSTLKIQPAKLEDSAVYLCASSLILDNEQFFGPGTRLTVL.